This T cell receptor (beta chain) came from a study of cytomegalovirus exposure and HLA in healthy donors. Study conclusions and caveats: Follow-up analysis seemed to connect common viral pathogens with several of the most significant clusters identified. Another analysis was done later, and it associated fewer than 20,000 TCR beta sequences with HLA alleles at 0.05 false discovery rate.

Comments on this clone: What it binds is unknown.

PCR employed 60 Vbeta and 13 Jbeta primers. Here immunoSEQ multiplex PCR was the method, and the copy in TCRdb shows in-frame clones only, minus some. The data show 150,000 to 200,000 clones, 75% seen once. This CDR3 has 16 residues. Germline loops: CDR1 MDHEN, CDR2 SYDVKM. With 6 bases clipped from V and 0 bases from J, the junction kept 1 base outside the gene matches. The chain employs TRBV28 and TRBJ2-1, with 14 bases identical to TRBD2. The sequence was collected from a middle-aged woman in good health and CMV-seropositive. Specimen: PBMCs. Here the CDR3 reads CASRGTSGSSYNEQFF. DNA of the CDR3: TGTGCCAGCAGGGGGACTAGCGGGAGCTCCTACAATGAGCAGTTCTTC.